This TCR beta chain was profiled in a study of shared clonotypes between healthy human individuals (dated by TCRdb to about 2020). Notes on the research overall: The cohort included three men and a couple of women between 18 and 49 years of age. For each donor, CD4 naive and CD4 memory were each run on three plates, CD8 naive on two plates, and CD8 memory on one plate. To estimate repertoire size and how much clonotype sharing occurs between individuals, the study deeply sequenced the blood TCR repertoires of a handful of healthy adults. To increase sequencing depth and limit assay-specific biases, TCR repertoire library preparation and sequencing were carried out by different laboratories using diverse techniques. Each donor's leukapheresis produced roughly between roughly 0.85 and 9.5 billion PBMCs.

Using the deep immunoSEQ assay, TCR CDR3 regions were amplified from genomic DNA by multiplex PCR. For each cell subset, the extracted genomic DNA was distributed evenly across all wells of several immunoSEQ 96-well plates, and each plate served as one replicate. Each replicate PCR for sorted subsets received around 0.2 ug genomic DNA, equal to tens of thousands of T cell genomes. Purified libraries were quantified with a Qubit 3.0 fluorometer, sized on a Bioanalyzer 2100, and re-quantified with the KAPA Library Quantification kit. Every immunoSEQ 96-well plate was sequenced on a dedicated single-read 150-cycle Illumina NextSeq 550 flow cell. The paper's processing steps were these. The immunoSEQ output contained only junctional sequences without quality scores, so filtering could not match that applied to full-length reads. Sequences were annotated with PyIR, a Python wrapper for IgBLAST v1.9, and V/J genes and CDR3 were assigned using IMGT germline references. Reads were filtered out if the reads had weak V/J assignments (E-value above 1e-6), no CDR3, stop codons, out-of-frame junctions, or ambiguous translated residues. V3J clonotypes were defined by identical inferred V gene, J gene, and CDR3 amino acid sequence. Percentage overlap between repertoires was computed as shared unique clonotypes divided by the size of the smaller repertoire. RTK rarefaction, the Chao1 estimator, and Recon v2.1 estimates of unobserved clonotypes were used to assess repertoire richness. For all TCRbeta clonotypes obtained by the gDNA method from several donors, generation probabilities were computed with OLGA. What TCRdb holds here is the immuneACCESS table cut down to in-frame rearrangements. Part of the clones is not present; checked against another copy, under half of the missing clones reflect an unresolved V gene, and the others are unexplained. The DNA gave D and trimming, while V, J and clone size come from that table. Counted in this sample were about 95,000 clones; 67% of them appeared once. The leading ten clones occupy approximately 49% of the sample.

Donors were healthy HIV-negative adults with no recently reported acute infections or vaccinations. All donors were Caucasian adults living in Nashville, Tennessee, USA. CD8 memory samples were composed of magnetically selected CD45RO+ cells combined with CCR7-negative CD45RA+ effector memory (TemRA) cells. Blood was obtained by leukapheresis, after which PBMCs were separated by Ficoll-Histopaque density gradient centrifugation and cryopreserved in liquid nitrogen vapor phase. Purity and quantity of every magnetically sorted T cell population were checked by analytical flow cytometry. Each sorted fraction had its genomic DNA isolated and then quantified by UV absorbance on a Nanodrop 2000c. The junction shows trimming of 3 bases on V and 3 bases on J, plus 15 bases between the germline ends. From the cysteine up to the phenylalanine, the CDR3 has a length of 15 residues. Just the 45-base CDR3 DNA is kept, in frame starting at base 1. In the germline V gene (reference sequence), CDR1 corresponds to MNHEY and CDR2 to SMNVEV.

As regards this clone: Its specific antigen is unknown. Qualities for individual bases were not recorded, and no much larger clone is one base off.

On the study overall, not on this receptor specifically: Sampling was restricted to blood, and TCR repertoires in tissue are likely to differ from TCR repertoires in blood. Pairwise subsampling led to the expectation that sequencing depth would affect the degree of clonotype sharing among donors. Compared with non-shared clonotypes, clonotypes shared by all four sorted-subset donors had higher generation probabilities. The small number of donors limited the genetic and exposure-history diversity represented. Rarefaction of sorted-subset datasets indicated incomplete sequencing despite the large sequencing depth. Naive subsets generally had larger estimated clonotype richness than memory subsets. Across a few donors, roughly 5.1% of naive CD4, roughly 3.8% of naive CD8, around 2.1% of memory CD4, and 0.4% to 0.45% of memory CD8 clonotypes were shared.

The sequence was collected from a man aged 30 to 45 in good health. The sequenced material came from memory CD8+ T cells sorted from blood. Taken with the paper, the label for cell subset or site translates to: CD45RO+ cells pooled with CCR7-negative TemRA cells. The chain uses TRBV27 and TRBJ2-7, with TRBD2 perhaps the D gene, on 6 matching bases. Here is the DNA: TGTGCCAGCAGTTTCGGTCTAGCGACATACTACGAGCAGTACTTC. Its product reads: CASSFGLATYYEQYF.